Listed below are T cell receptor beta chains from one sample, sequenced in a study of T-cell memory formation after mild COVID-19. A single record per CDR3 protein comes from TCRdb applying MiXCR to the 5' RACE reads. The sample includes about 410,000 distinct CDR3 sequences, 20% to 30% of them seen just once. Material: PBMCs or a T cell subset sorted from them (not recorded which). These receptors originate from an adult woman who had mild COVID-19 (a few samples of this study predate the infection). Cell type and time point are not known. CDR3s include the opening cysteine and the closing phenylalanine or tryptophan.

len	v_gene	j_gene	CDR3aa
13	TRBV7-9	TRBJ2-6	CASSLAGANVLTF
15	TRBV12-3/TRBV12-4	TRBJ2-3	CASSFGDVVADTQYF
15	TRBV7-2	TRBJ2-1	CASSSQGLGYNEQFF
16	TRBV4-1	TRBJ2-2	CASSLRGSSDTGELFF
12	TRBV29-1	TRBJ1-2	CSARGGRPGYTF
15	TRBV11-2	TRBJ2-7	CASSQGASVVYEQYF
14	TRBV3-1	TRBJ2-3	CASSQLAGADTQYF
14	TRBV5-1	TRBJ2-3	CASSFQFRTDTQYF
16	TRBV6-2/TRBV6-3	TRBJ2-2	CASTGTGVAHTGELFF
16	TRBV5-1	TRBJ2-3	CASSLGTSGSTDTQYF
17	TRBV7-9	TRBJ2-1	CASSLTPLAGSYNEQFF
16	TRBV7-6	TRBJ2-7	CASSRRVGTGAYEQYF
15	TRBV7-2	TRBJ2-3	CASSFGQGFTDTQYF
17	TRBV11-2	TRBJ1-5	CASSSLSTSGSNQPQHF
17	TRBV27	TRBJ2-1	CASSTWRGGSSYNEQFF
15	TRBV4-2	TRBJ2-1	CASSPGDLLDNEQFF
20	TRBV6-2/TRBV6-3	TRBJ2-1	CASSYNSATRGGMVYNEQFF
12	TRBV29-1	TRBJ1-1	CSVRGEWAEAFF
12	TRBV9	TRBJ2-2	CASSGRTGELFF
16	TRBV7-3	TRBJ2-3	CASSDGQGAWTDTQYF
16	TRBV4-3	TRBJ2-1	CASSQDSSGGGDEQFF
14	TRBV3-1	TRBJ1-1	CASSLTGQSTEAFF
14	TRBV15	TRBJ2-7	CATSRNTELDEQYF
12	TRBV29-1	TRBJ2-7	CSVVDSSYEQYF
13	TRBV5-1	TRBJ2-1	CASSSRVGNEQFF
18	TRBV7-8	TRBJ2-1	CASSPRRGRGYPYNEQFF
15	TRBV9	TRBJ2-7	CASSVEGTEGYEQYF
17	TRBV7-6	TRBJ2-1	CASSLNPPTSSYNEQFF
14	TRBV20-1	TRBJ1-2	CSARYKGYDYGYTF
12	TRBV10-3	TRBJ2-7	CAISDRTYEQYF
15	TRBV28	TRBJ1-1	CASSSGFYMNTEAFF
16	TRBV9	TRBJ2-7	CASSPSGLAGGHEQYF
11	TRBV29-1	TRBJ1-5	CSVDSGTGPNF
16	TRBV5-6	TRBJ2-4	CASSWGEVKAKNIQYF
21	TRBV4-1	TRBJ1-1	CASSQDLMGGVRWGSNTEAFF
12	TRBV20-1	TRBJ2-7	CSARDSSYEQYF
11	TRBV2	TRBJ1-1	CASSGSRITFF
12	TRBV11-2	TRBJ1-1	CASSYARYEAFF
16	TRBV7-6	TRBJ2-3	CASSSTSGNVRDTQYF